Following are 3 T cell receptor beta chains from one sample sequenced in a study of T-cell memory formation after mild COVID-19. Each CDR3 protein gets one entry after TCRdb re-called the 5' RACE reads with MiXCR. The sample contains hundreds of thousands of distinct CDR3 sequences, 18% of which appear only once. Sequencing used PBMCs or a T cell subset sorted from them (not recorded which). Receptor source: an adult woman who had mild COVID-19 (a few samples of this study predate the infection). Cell type and time point are not known.

This clonotype has more than one count but fewer than ten. The chain combines TRBV6-2 or TRBV6-3 with TRBJ2-7; tentatively, D is TRBD2 (6 bases). The V end was cut by 10 bases, the J end by 3 bases, with 10 bases between. Germline values: CDR1 MNHEY, CDR2 SVGEGT. CDR3 length: 11 amino acids. The DNA for the CDR3 is TGTGCCACCAGGGAGGTCTACGAGCAGTACTTC. Protein sequence: CATREVYEQYF.

This clonotype was seen repeatedly, ten times or more. The rearrangement links TRBV10-3 to TRBJ1-4; D not resolved. V lost 0 bases and J 7 bases, leaving 6 bases between the germline ends. The CDR3 runs 13 residues. The germline V gene has CDR1 ENHRY and CDR2 SYGVKD. CDR3 in amino acids: CAISESMAEKLFF. In DNA, the CDR3 is TGTGCCATCAGTGAGTCCATGGCTGAAAAACTGTTTTTT.

This clonotype has a handful of counts. This rearrangement joins TRBV18 to TRBJ1-1; TRBD1 matches 7 bases. V was clipped by 3 bases and J by 1 base; unmatched bases: 5. Germline V gene data show CDR1 as KGHSH and CDR2 as LQKENI. The CDR3 covers 15 residues. This CDR3 reads CASSPLRGQNTEAFF. The CDR3 coding sequence is TGTGCCAGCTCACCCTTGAGGGGGCAGAACACTGAAGCTTTCTTT.